These 17 T cell receptor beta chains share one sample of origin, sequenced in a study of cytomegalovirus exposure and HLA in healthy donors (TCRdb year 2017). Libraries came from the immunoSEQ multiplex PCR assay. The multiplex PCR relied on a mix of 60 forward primers for TCR Vbeta segments and 13 reverse primers for TCR Jbeta segments. TCRdb retrieved this table from immuneACCESS and kept in-frame rearrangements only. Not all clones are present; in checked studies, unresolved V genes account for under half, and no reason is known for the remainder. Counted in this sample were fewer than 200,000 clones; roughly 80% of them appeared once. The ten largest account for under 2.5% of the sample. Sequenced sample: PBMCs. The origin of the receptors is a man aged 55 to 70 in good health and CMV-seronegative.

The rearrangement links TRBV30 to TRBJ2-2; the match to TRBD1 covers 7 bases. Trimming at V came to 4 bases and at J to 3 bases, leaving 5 bases not matched to a gene. The germline gives CDR1 GTSNPN, CDR2 SVGIG (reference sequence). The length of the CDR3 is 14 residues. The chain's CDR3 is CAWKLGTDTGELFF. The CDR3 DNA follows: TGTGCCTGGAAATTAGGGACAGACACCGGGGAGCTGTTTTTT.

This chain connects TRBV28 to TRBJ2-5; 9 nucleotides agree with TRBD2. The CDR3 consists of 15 residues. Germline V gene sequence: CDR1 MDHEN, CDR2 SYDVKM. V gave up 4 bases and J gave up 1 base; unmatched junction bases: 4. The CDR3 DNA reads TGTGCCAGCAGTTCCCTAGCGGGAACCCAAGAGACCCAGTACTTC. Translation: CASSSLAGTQETQYF.

V usage is TRBV15 and J usage is TRBJ2-3; TRBD2 matches at 11 bases. The length of the CDR3 is 17 residues. With V trimmed by 1 base and J by 3 bases, 6 bases remained unmatched. Germline V gives CDR1 LNHNV, CDR2 YYDKDF (reference sequence). CDR3: CATSRVAGGPGTDTQYF. Written as DNA, the CDR3 is TGTGCCACCAGCAGAGTAGCGGGAGGGCCGGGGACAGATACGCAGTATTTT.

V usage is TRBV6-5 and J usage is TRBJ1-1; 8 nucleotides agree with TRBD1. Germline CDR1 MNHEY, CDR2 SVGAGI. The CDR3 totals 14 residues. V shed 5 bases and J 1 base; nucleotides not matched to a gene: 3. CDR3 in amino acids: CASSTGTGNTEAFF. The CDR3 coding sequence is TGTGCCAGCAGTACCGGGACAGGGAACACTGAAGCTTTCTTT.

For this clone: This specimen includes other DNA sequences encoding the same CDR3. This sequence joins TRBV28 and TRBJ1-2; 7 nucleotides line up with TRBD1. CDR1 is MDHEN, CDR2 SYDVKM, per germline. Unmatched junction bases numbered 3, after V lost 3 bases and J lost 5 bases. The CDR3 covers 13 residues. The CDR3 DNA follows: TGTGCCAGCAGTTTGGGACAGTCTTATGGCTACACCTTC. Translating gives CASSLGQSYGYTF.

The rearrangement uses TRBV5-6 and TRBJ2-7; 13 bases map to TRBD2. The CDR3 is made up of 18 amino acids. V lost 4 bases, J lost 7 bases, and 17 bases stayed unmatched. Germline V gene lookup returns CDR1 SGHDT and CDR2 YYEEEE. This CDR3 is CASSSMTGTSGRAREQYF. CDR3 nucleotide sequence: TGTGCCAGCAGCAGTATGACAGGTACTAGCGGGAGGGCCCGGGAGCAGTACTTC.

The genes are TRBV7-2 and TRBJ2-5, with D perhaps TRBD2 (7 bases). The length of the CDR3 is 14 residues. Germline V gene sequence: CDR1 SGHTA, CDR2 FQGNSA. The V gene lost 5 bases and the J gene lost 5 bases, with 15 bases spanning the gap. Here the CDR3 reads CASSPLGGAETQYF. The CDR3 nucleotides are TGTGCCAGCAGCCCCCTGGGGGGGGCCGAGACCCAGTACTTC.

This clone was observed a few times. V and J are TRBV7-8 and TRBJ1-6, with D unclear. V dropped 6 bases and J dropped 10 bases, with 22 bases sitting between them. The CDR3 loop spans 16 amino acids. From germline, CDR1 is SGHVS and CDR2 FQNEAQ. The CDR3 nucleotides are TGTGCCAGCAGTCCAACGGTATCTTCGGGGAGCTCACCCCTCCACTTT. Its protein is CASSPTVSSGSSPLHF.

The chain recombines TRBV13 with TRBJ2-7, with 11 positions matching TRBD1. There are 14 residues in the CDR3. V shed 5 bases, J shed 7 bases, and the junction held 7 bases outside the gene matches. Germline V gene data show CDR1 as PRHDT and CDR2 as FYEKMQ (reference sequence). The CDR3 here is CASSRGQGVGEQYF. In DNA, the CDR3 is TGTGCCAGCAGCCGGGGACAGGGGGTCGGGGAGCAGTACTTC.

The chain links TRBV14 to TRBJ1-4; TRBD1 matches at 7 bases. Trimming at V came to 4 bases and at J to 1 base, leaving 6 bases not matched to a gene. The CDR3 runs 16 residues. Germline values: CDR1 SGHDN, CDR2 FVKESK. The CDR3 region has the DNA TGTGCCAGCAGCCCAAGAGGGACAGAAACTAATGAAAAACTGTTTTTT. This sequence encodes CASSPRGTETNEKLFF.

This rearrangement joins TRBV5-6 to TRBJ1-2; perhaps TRBD1 as D (5 bases). The germline CDR1 and CDR2 sequences are SGHDT and YYEEEE. The CDR3 length is 13 residues. Trimming took 5 bases from V and 4 from J, leaving 12 bases between them. The CDR3: CASRTALGYGYTF. The CDR3 DNA is TGTGCCAGCAGGACAGCTTTGGGCTATGGCTACACCTTC.

J is TRBJ2-5 and V is TRBV14; possibly TRBD1 or TRBD2 for D (9 bases each). The germline V gene encodes CDR1 SGHDN and CDR2 FVKESK. V dropped 1 base and J dropped 5 bases, with 20 bases sitting between them. This CDR3 spans 17 amino acids. The CDR3 loop is CASSQVTGGAGGETQYF. The CDR3 DNA is TGTGCCAGCAGCCAAGTTACAGGGGGCGCGGGAGGGGAGACCCAGTACTTC.

J is TRBJ2-5 and V is TRBV6-1; D might be TRBD2 (6 bases). The germline V gene encodes CDR1 MNHNS and CDR2 SASEGT. The CDR3 contains 17 residues. Deletions cut 1 base from V and 5 bases from J, with 20 bases between. The CDR3 region is CASSEGTGTLPAETQYF. The CDR3, as DNA: TGTGCCAGCAGTGAAGGAACGGGGACTTTACCCGCCGAGACCCAGTACTTC.

This chain uses TRBV2 with TRBJ2-2; TRBD2 matches 11 bases. V dropped 6 bases and J dropped 7; count of bases not matched to a gene: 10. Germline V gene lookup returns CDR1 SNHLY and CDR2 FYNNEI. CDR3 size: 16 residues. The CDR3 sequence: CASRHLAGGRSGELFF. Here the CDR3 DNA reads TGTGCCAGCAGACACCTAGCGGGAGGACGGAGCGGGGAGCTGTTTTTT.

The chain carries TRBV21-1 and TRBJ2-1; TRBD2, as called in the table, went unchecked against the DNA. TRBV21-1 is deemed a pseudogene. The length of the CDR3 is 19 residues. The CDR3 sequence is CASKEGTGATSGTYNEQFF. DNA of the CDR3: TGTGCCTCAAAAGAAGGGACAGGTGCTACTAGCGGGACATACAATGAGCAGTTCTTC.

The rearrangement links TRBV9 to TRBJ1-1, with D possibly TRBD1 on 5 matching bases. Between the trimmed V and J ends, which lost 0 bases and 6 bases, there was a span of 9 bases. The germline V gene has CDR1 SGDLS and CDR2 YYNGEE. The CDR3 is 13 amino acids. The CDR3 DNA reads TGTGCCAGCAGCGTAGGGTCGGGGGCTGAAGCTTTCTTT. Amino acid sequence: CASSVGSGAEAFF. Variable domain in full (rest from reference TRBV9 and TRBJ1-1): DSGVTQTPKHLITATGQRVTLRCSPRSGDLSVYWYQQSLDQGLQFLIQYYNGEERAKGNILERFSAQQFPDLHSELNLSSLELGDSALYFCASSVGSGAEAFFGQGTRLTVV.

This clone was detected once. The rearrangement uses TRBV29-1 and TRBJ2-3; 9 nucleotides agree with TRBD1. The CDR3 runs 13 residues. The germline gives CDR1 SQVTM, CDR2 ANQGSEA. With V trimmed by 4 bases and J by 1 base, 0 bases remained unmatched. The CDR3 nucleotides are TGCAGCGTTGGGACAGGGGGCACAGATACGCAGTATTTT. Protein product: CSVGTGGTDTQYF.